These 19 T cell receptor beta chains came from one sample sequenced in a study of OX40 agonist ivuxolimab in advanced cancers. The protocol was immunoSEQ multiplex PCR, while the TCRdb copy is restricted to in-frame clones and leaves out a portion. The sample holds tens of thousands of clones, approximately 83% seen once. Sequencing used CD4+ or CD8+ T cells sorted from blood, obtained in a trial of the OX40 agonist ivuxolimab. These receptors were obtained from an adult with an advanced solid tumor such as melanoma, head and neck, liver or kidney cancer.

This clone was observed a handful of times. J is TRBJ2-7 and V is TRBV10-3; TRBD1 agrees at 7 bases. Germline V gene lookup returns CDR1 ENHRY and CDR2 SYGVKD. CDR3 length: 14 residues. After removal of 7 bases from V and 0 bases from J, the junction contained 6 bases not matched to a gene. CDR3 protein: CAITPTGSSYEQYF. CDR3 sequence (DNA): TGTGCCATCACCCCGACAGGGAGCTCCTACGAGCAGTACTTC.

V is TRBV5-1 and J is TRBJ1-1; the match to TRBD1 covers 8 bases. CDR3 length equals 15 residues. J lost 4 bases, V lost 4 bases, and 9 bases had no gene match. The V gene's germline CDR1 is SGHRS and CDR2 YFSETQ. This CDR3 reads CASSPIITGGTEAFF. CDR3 nucleotides: TGCGCCAGCAGCCCTATTATCACAGGGGGCACTGAAGCTTTCTTT.

This chain uses TRBV7-8 with TRBJ2-3; D possibly matches TRBD1 or TRBD2 (5 bases each). V dropped 2 bases and J dropped 5 bases, with 20 bases sitting between them. This CDR3 has 17 amino acids. Germline V gives CDR1 SGHVS, CDR2 FQNEAQ. The CDR3 sequence: CASSLQDIGTRRDTQYF. The CDR3, as DNA: TGTGCCAGCAGCTTACAGGACATCGGGACGAGACGAGATACGCAGTATTTT.

The chain couples TRBV27 to TRBJ2-5; TRBD1 matches at 9 bases. V lost 5 bases to trimming and J lost 5 bases; unmatched junction nucleotides: 9. The CDR3 has 15 amino acids. The V gene's germline CDR1 is MNHEY and CDR2 SMNVEV (reference sequence). Written as DNA, the CDR3 is TGTGCCAGCAGTCAATTAATCGGGACAGGGGAGACCCAGTACTTC. Its protein is CASSQLIGTGETQYF.

The chain joins TRBV7-9 to TRBJ1-4; D might be TRBD1 (6 bases). This CDR3 is built from 15 residues. Germline CDR1 is SEHNR and CDR2 is FQNEAQ (reference sequence). The V and J ends lost 5 bases and 2 bases respectively, with 12 bases between them. CDR3 region: CASSKDRFTNEKLFF. Written as DNA, the CDR3 is TGTGCCAGCAGCAAAGACAGGTTTACTAATGAAAAACTGTTTTTT.

J is TRBJ2-3 and V is TRBV5-1, with a tentative D call TRBD2 (6 bases). The CDR3 extends over 13 amino acids. CDR1 is SGHRS, CDR2 YFSETQ, per germline. Trimming shortened V by 10 bases and J by 0 bases, and 12 bases separated the two germline ends. The chain's CDR3 is CASTGGSTDTQYF. DNA of the CDR3: TGCGCCTCAACTGGGGGGAGCACAGATACGCAGTATTTT.

This chain uses TRBV29-1 with TRBJ1-1; D gene uncertain. Germline-derived CDR1 and CDR2 are SQVTM and ANQGSEA. The CDR3 is 12 residues long. V lost 4 bases and J 2 bases, leaving 8 bases between the germline ends. The CDR3 coding sequence is TGCAGCGTTGGACGGATAAACACTGAAGCTTTCTTT. Its protein is CSVGRINTEAFF.

This sequence joins TRBV23-1 and TRBJ1-2, with a possible D match to TRBD1 (6 bases). TRBV23-1 is recorded as an ORF, its role being uncertain. V lost 4 bases and J lost 3, with 12 bases in between. This CDR3 comprises 14 residues. The CDR3 region is CASSRIQGDYGYTF. The CDR3 nucleotides read TGCGCCAGCAGTCGTATACAGGGAGACTATGGCTACACCTTC.

The chain recombines TRBV30 with TRBJ2-7; TRBD2 matches at 7 bases. The CDR3 sequence is 13 residues long. Losses at the gene ends were 5 bases for V and 6 bases for J; bases not matched to a gene: 10. Germline CDR1 is GTSNPN and CDR2 is SVGIG (reference sequence). CDR3 nucleotides: TGTGCCTGGGGGAGGGGAGGACCCCTCGAGCAGTACTTC. The encoded protein is CAWGRGGPLEQYF.

The gene calls are TRBV7-2 and TRBJ1-2; no clear D. CDR1 SGHTA and CDR2 FQGNSA come from the germline V gene. V lost 2 bases, J lost 7 bases, and 11 bases lay in between. This CDR3 has 13 residues. The CDR3 DNA follows: TGTGCCAGCAGCTTAACAATAGGAGGTGGCTACACCTTC. This gives the protein CASSLTIGGGYTF. The whole variable domain, remainder taken from reference TRBV7-2 and TRBJ1-2, is GAGVSQSPSNKVTEKGKDVELRCDPISGHTALYWYRQSLGQGLEFLIYFQGNSAPDKSGLPSDRFSAERTGGSVSTLTIQRTQQEDSAVYLCASSLTIGGGYTFGSGTRLTVV.

In DNA form, the CDR3 reads TGTGCCAGCAGCTTGCTGACGGGACGACGCAACACTGAAGCTTTCTTT. The encoded protein is CASSLLTGRRNTEAFF. The V call is TRBV5-4, the J call TRBJ1-1; tentative D call: TRBD1 (5 bases). This CDR3 spans 16 amino acids. V lost 1 base and J lost 2, with 15 bases in between. From germline, CDR1 is SGHNT and CDR2 YYREEE (reference sequence).

This clone was found once. This rearrangement joins TRBV28 to TRBJ2-7; 7 nucleotides align to TRBD2. Germline lookup yields CDR1 MDHEN and CDR2 SYDVKM. The CDR3 has 13 amino acids. V gave up 7 bases and J gave up 2 bases; unmatched junction bases: 5. The CDR3 loop reads CASTRLAPYEQYF. CDR3 bases: TGTGCCAGCACCCGACTAGCACCCTACGAGCAGTACTTC.

The chain combines TRBV27 with TRBJ1-2, with D possibly TRBD1 on 6 matching bases. CDR1 and CDR2 from the germline V gene are MNHEY and SMNVEV (reference sequence). The V gene lost 8 bases and the J gene lost 8 bases, with 12 bases spanning the gap. This CDR3 is 11 amino acids long. In DNA form, the CDR3 reads TGTGCCAGCGGGACATCTAGGGGCTACACCTTC. This encodes CASGTSRGYTF.

The rearrangement joins TRBV13 to TRBJ2-5; D is perhaps TRBD2 (7 bases). The length of the CDR3 is 21 residues. Trimming pared 1 base from V and 2 bases from J, leaving 29 bases between. Germline values: CDR1 PRHDT, CDR2 FYEKMQ (reference sequence). CDR3: CASSLAEFRGARGDVQETQYF. CDR3 DNA: TGTGCCAGCAGCTTAGCGGAGTTCCGGGGGGCGAGAGGGGATGTTCAAGAGACCCAGTACTTC.

The gene calls are TRBV11-3 and TRBJ2-2; 7 bases agree with TRBD2. CDR3 length: 14 residues. Germline CDR1 and CDR2: SGHNT and YENEEA. V gave up 11 bases and J gave up 0 bases; unmatched junction bases: 6. CDR3 sequence reads: CAGAGTTNTGELFF. CDR3 sequence (DNA): TGTGCCGGGGCCGGGACTACGAACACCGGGGAGCTGTTTTTT.

The rearrangement links TRBV6-1 to TRBJ1-1, with a tentative D call TRBD1 (5 bases). The CDR3 totals 13 residues. The germline CDR1 and CDR2 sequences are MNHNS and SASEGT. V was clipped by 5 bases and J by 4 bases, with 11 bases between them. The CDR3 loop is CASSLTGITEAFF. CDR3 in DNA: TGTGCCAGCAGTCTTACAGGTATCACTGAAGCTTTCTTT.

The chain couples TRBV18 to TRBJ1-1; 7 bases are a match to TRBD1. CDR3 size: 15 residues. V lost 1 base to trimming and J lost 1 base; unmatched junction nucleotides: 3. In germline, CDR1 is KGHSH, CDR2 LQKENI. CDR3 DNA sequence: TGTGCCAGCTCACCACAAGGACAGGCGAACACTGAAGCTTTCTTT. It yields the protein CASSPQGQANTEAFF.

This chain joins TRBV7-2 and TRBJ2-6; a possible D gene is TRBD2 (5 bases). From germline, CDR1 is SGHTA and CDR2 FQGNSA. This CDR3 contains 16 residues. V was pared by 5 bases and J by 4 bases, with 15 bases between. CDR3 in DNA: TGTGCCAGCAGCCCCTGGGGAGCACTGGGGGCCAACGTCCTGACTTTC. Protein sequence: CASSPWGALGANVLTF.

V and J are TRBV10-3 and TRBJ2-3; D remains unclear. This CDR3 is built from 15 residues. Trimming took 3 bases from V and 1 from J, leaving 11 bases between them. Per the germline V gene, CDR1 is ENHRY and CDR2 is SYGVKD. CDR3 in DNA: TGTGCCATCAGTGAATCCCGCCGGGGCACAGATACGCAGTATTTT. As protein: CAISESRRGTDTQYF.